This T cell receptor beta chain was captured in a study of spatial heterogeneity in lung cancer. Study background: Raw-read counts averaged over ten per unique TCR and UMI combination.

In the library, each TCR cDNA molecule bore its own unique molecular identifier. One entry per CDR3 protein results from TCRdb running MiXCR on the 5' RACE reads. The data show around 4,600 distinct CDR3 sequences, 5% to 7.5% seen once. Time point: sample taken at primary tumor resection. Tumor, nontumor lung or frozen PBMC supplied whole RNA, sequenced without sorting. The study, taken as a whole, reports: Tumor mutation counts were tracked by expanded intratumoral alpha and beta TCR counts.

CDR1 and CDR2 from the germline V gene are SGHAT and FQNNGV. After removal of 6 bases from V and 0 bases from J, the junction contained 8 bases not matched to a gene. CDR3 size: 16 residues. In this sample, this clonotype turned up many times. What it binds is not known. The library was prepared for alpha chains; this beta chain is a stray read, so its frequency means little. The receptor's source is a female donor with early-stage non-small cell lung cancer. The chain couples TRBV11-2 to TRBJ1-3, with 7 nucleotides matching TRBD1. Sequences were derived from lung tumor tissue, sampled at surgery. CDR3 region: CASRPRQGHSGNTIYF. CDR3 sequence (DNA): TGTGCCAGCAGACCTAGACAGGGACACTCTGGAAACACCATATATTTT.